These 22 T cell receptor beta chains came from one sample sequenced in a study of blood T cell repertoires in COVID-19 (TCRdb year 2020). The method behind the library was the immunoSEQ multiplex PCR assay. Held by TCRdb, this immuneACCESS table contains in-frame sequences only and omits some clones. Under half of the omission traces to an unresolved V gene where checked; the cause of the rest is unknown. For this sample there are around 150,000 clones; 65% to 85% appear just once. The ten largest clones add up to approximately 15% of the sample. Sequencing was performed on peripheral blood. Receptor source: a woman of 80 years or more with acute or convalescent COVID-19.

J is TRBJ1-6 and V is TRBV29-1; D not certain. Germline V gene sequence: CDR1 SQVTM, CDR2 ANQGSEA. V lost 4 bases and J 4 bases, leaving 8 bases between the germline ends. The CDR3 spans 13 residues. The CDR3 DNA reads TGCAGCGTTGTAGAGTCATATAATTCACCCCTCCACTTT. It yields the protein CSVVESYNSPLHF.

The CDR3 DNA is TGTGCCAGCAGCTTCGGGGGTTACGAGCAGTACTTC. Protein: CASSFGGYEQYF. The chain is built from TRBV11-2 and TRBJ2-7, with D perhaps matching TRBD2 (6 bases). Deletions cut 3 bases from V and 4 bases from J, with 7 bases between. The CDR3 is made up of 12 amino acids. Germline V CDR1 and CDR2: SGHAT, FQNNGV.

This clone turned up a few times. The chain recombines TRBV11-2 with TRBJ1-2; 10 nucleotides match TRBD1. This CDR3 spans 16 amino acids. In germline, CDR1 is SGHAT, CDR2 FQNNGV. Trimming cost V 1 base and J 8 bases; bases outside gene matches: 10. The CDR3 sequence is CASSLGPGTGVEGYTF. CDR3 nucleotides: TGTGCCAGCAGCTTAGGACCCGGGACAGGGGTTGAGGGCTACACCTTC.

The DNA of the CDR3 is TGTGCCAGCAGTTTGGGAGCGGATACGCAGTATTTT. As protein: CASSLGADTQYF. The V and J genes are TRBV2 and TRBJ2-3, with D possibly matching TRBD2 (5 bases). This CDR3 has 12 residues. V lost 5 bases to trimming and J lost 6 bases, with 9 bases between them. The germline V gene encodes CDR1 SNHLY and CDR2 FYNNEI.

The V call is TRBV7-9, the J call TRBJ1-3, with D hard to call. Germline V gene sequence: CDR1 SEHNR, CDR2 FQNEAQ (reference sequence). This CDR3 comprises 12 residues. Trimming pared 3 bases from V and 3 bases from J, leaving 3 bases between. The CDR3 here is CASSFVGNTIYF. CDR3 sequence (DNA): TGTGCCAGCAGCTTCGTTGGAAACACCATATATTTT.

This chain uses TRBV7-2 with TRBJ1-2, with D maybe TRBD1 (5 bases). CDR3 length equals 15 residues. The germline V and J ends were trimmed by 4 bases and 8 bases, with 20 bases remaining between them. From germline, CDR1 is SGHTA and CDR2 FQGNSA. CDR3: CASSSHSGGELGYTF. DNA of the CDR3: TGTGCCAGCAGCTCTCACTCCGGGGGGGAGCTGGGCTACACCTTC. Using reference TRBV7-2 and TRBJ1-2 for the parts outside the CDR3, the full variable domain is GAGVSQSPSNKVTEKGKDVELRCDPISGHTALYWYRQSLGQGLEFLIYFQGNSAPDKSGLPSDRFSAERTGGSVSTLTIQRTQQEDSAVYLCASSSHSGGELGYTFGSGTRLTVV.

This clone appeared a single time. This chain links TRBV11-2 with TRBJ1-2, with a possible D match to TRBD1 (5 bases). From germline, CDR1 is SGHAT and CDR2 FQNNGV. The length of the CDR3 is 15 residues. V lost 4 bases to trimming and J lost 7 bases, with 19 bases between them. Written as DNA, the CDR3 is TGTGCCAGCAGCTCCTGGGGGGTGCGTGCGGTTGGCTACACCTTC. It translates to CASSSWGVRAVGYTF.

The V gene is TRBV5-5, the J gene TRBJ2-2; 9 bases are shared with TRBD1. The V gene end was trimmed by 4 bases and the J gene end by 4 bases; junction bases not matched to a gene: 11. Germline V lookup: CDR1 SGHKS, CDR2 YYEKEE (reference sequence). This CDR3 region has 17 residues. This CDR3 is CASSPIRTGAGTGELFF. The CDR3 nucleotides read TGTGCCAGCAGCCCCATCCGGACAGGGGCCGGCACCGGGGAGCTGTTTTTT.

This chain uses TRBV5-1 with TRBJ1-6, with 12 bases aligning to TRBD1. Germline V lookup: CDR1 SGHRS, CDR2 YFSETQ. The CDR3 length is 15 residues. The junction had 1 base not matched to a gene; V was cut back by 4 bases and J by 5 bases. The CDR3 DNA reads TGCGCCAGCAGCCGGGACAGGGGGCATAATTCACCCCTCCACTTT. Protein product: CASSRDRGHNSPLHF.

This chain's CDR3 is CSAQASDRQYF. CDR3 nucleotides: TGCAGTGCCCAAGCTTCTGACAGACAGTACTTC. The J gene is TRBJ2-4, the V gene TRBV20-1; tentatively, D is TRBD1 (5 bases). Germline CDR1 is DFQATT and CDR2 is SNEGSKA (reference sequence). CDR3 length: 11 residues. Trimming shortened V by 6 bases and J by 13 bases, and 16 bases separated the two germline ends.

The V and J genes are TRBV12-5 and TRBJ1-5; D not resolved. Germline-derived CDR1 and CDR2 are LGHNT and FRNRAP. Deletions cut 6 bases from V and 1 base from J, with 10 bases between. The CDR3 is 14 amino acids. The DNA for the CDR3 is TGTGCTAGTGGCCCAGGACTGAGCAATCAGCCCCAGCATTTT. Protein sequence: CASGPGLSNQPQHF.

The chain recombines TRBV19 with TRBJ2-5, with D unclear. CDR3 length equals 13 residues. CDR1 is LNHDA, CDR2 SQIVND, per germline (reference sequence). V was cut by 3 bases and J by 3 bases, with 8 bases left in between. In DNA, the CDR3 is TGTGCCAGTAGTATGAGGCGGAAAGAGACCCAGTACTTC. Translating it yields CASSMRRKETQYF.

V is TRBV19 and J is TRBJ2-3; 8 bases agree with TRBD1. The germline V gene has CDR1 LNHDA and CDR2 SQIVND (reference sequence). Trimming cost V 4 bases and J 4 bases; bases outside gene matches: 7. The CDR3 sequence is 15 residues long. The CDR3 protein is CASSTDRESADTQYF. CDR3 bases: TGTGCCAGTAGTACGGACAGGGAAAGCGCAGATACGCAGTATTTT.

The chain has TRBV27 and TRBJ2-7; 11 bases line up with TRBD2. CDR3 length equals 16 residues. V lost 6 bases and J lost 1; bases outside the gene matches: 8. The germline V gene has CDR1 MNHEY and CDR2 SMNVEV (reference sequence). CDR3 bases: TGTGCCAGCAGATCCATCGGGACTAGCGGATCCTACGAGCAGTACTTC. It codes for CASRSIGTSGSYEQYF.

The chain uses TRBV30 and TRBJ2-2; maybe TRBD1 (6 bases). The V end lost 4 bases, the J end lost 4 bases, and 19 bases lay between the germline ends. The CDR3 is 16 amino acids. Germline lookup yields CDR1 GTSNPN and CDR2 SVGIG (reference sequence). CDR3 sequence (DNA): TGTGCCTGGAACTCTCAGGGGCCCTCGGGCACCGGGGAGCTGTTTTTT. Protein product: CAWNSQGPSGTGELFF.

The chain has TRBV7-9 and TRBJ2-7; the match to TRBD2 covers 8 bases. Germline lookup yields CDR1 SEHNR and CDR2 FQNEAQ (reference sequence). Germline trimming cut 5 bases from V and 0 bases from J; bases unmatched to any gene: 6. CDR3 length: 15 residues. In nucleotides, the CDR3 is TGTGCCAGCAGCCCAAGCGGGGGTGCCTCCTACGAGCAGTACTTC. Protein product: CASSPSGGASYEQYF.

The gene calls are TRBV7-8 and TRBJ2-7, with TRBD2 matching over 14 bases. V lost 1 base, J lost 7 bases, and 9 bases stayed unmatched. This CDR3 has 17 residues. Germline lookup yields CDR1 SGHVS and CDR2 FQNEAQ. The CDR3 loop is CASSLGGTSGSEYEQYF. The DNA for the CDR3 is TGTGCCAGCAGCTTAGGAGGGACTAGCGGGAGTGAATATGAGCAGTACTTC.

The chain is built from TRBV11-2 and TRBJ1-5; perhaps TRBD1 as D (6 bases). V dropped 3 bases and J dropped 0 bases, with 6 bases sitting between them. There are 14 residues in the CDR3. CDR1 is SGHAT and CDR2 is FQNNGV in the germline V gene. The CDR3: CASSLTGSNQPQHF. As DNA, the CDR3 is TGTGCCAGCAGCTTGACAGGTAGCAATCAGCCCCAGCATTTT. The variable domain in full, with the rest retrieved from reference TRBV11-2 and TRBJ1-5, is EAGVAQSPRYKIIEKRQSVAFWCNPISGHATLYWYQQILGQGPKLLIQFQNNGVVDDSQLPKDRFSAERLKGVDSTLKIQPAKLEDSAVYLCASSLTGSNQPQHFGDGTRLSIL.

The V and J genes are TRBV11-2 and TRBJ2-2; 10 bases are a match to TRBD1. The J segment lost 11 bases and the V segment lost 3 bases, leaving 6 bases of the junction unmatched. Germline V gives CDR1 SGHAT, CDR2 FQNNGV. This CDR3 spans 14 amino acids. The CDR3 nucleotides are TGTGCCAGCAGCTTGGACAGGGGGGCAAGAGAGCTGTTTTTT. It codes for CASSLDRGARELFF.

CDR3 sequence (DNA): TGTGCCTGGAGTGGCGGCCGGCTAAGGAACACCGGGGAGCTGTTTTTT. As protein: CAWSGGRLRNTGELFF. The chain is built from TRBV30 and TRBJ2-2; D call uncertain. V shed 1 base and J shed 1 base, with 13 bases lying between them. The CDR3 covers 16 residues. Germline CDR1 reads GTSNPN; CDR2 reads SVGIG (reference sequence).

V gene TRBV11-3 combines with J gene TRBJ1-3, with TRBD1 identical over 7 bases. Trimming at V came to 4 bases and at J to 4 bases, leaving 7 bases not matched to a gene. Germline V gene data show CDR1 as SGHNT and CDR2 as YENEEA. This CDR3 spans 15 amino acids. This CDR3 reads CASSSAGGGGNTIYF. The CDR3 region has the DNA TGTGCCAGCAGCTCTGCAGGGGGAGGCGGAAACACCATATATTTT.

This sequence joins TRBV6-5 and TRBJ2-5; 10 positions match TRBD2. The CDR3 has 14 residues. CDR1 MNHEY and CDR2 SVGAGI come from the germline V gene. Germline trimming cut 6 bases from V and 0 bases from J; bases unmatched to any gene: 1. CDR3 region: CASRGLANQETQYF. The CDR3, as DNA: TGTGCCAGCAGGGGACTAGCGAACCAAGAGACCCAGTACTTC.